This TCR beta chain originates from a study of Graves' ophthalmopathy and Graves' hyperthyroidism. About the research overall: Being free of ophthalmopathy for 18 months of follow-up defined stable hyperthyroidism. Study results and caveats: Blood shared most expanded thyroid clonotypes above 0.001 frequency.

This clonotype was seen a handful of times. The antigen is not known. The CDR3 extends over 14 amino acids. Per the germline V gene, CDR1 is SNHLY and CDR2 is FYNNEI. Transcripts of RNA were the source for amplifying TCR beta CDR3 regions. The authors performed first-round RT-PCR with HTBI primers and then a second-round multiplex PCR. TCRdb independently ran MiXCR on the multiplex PCR reads; one entry per CDR3 protein. The sample lists around 1.1 million distinct CDR3 sequences, roughly 35% occurring once. The V gene is TRBV2, the J gene TRBJ1-6, with 11 positions matching TRBD1. The sequenced material came from peripheral blood or thyroid tissue (not recorded which). This clonotype originated in an adult man with Graves' hyperthyroidism. The CDR3 DNA reads as TGTGCTAGATCCTGGGACAGGGGGGGTTCACCCCTCCACTTT. It encodes CARSWDRGGSPLHF.